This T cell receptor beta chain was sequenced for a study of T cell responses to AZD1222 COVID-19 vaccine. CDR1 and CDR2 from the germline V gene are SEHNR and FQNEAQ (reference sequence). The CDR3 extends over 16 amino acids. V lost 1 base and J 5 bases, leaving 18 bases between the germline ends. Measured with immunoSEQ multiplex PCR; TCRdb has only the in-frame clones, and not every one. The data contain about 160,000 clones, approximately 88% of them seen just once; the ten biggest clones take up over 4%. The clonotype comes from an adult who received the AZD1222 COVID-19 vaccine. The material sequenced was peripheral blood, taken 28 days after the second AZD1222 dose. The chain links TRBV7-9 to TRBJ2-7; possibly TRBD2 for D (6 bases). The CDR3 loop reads CASSLERWSGVHEQYF. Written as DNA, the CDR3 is TGTGCCAGCAGCTTAGAGCGGTGGTCGGGGGTCCACGAGCAGTACTTC.